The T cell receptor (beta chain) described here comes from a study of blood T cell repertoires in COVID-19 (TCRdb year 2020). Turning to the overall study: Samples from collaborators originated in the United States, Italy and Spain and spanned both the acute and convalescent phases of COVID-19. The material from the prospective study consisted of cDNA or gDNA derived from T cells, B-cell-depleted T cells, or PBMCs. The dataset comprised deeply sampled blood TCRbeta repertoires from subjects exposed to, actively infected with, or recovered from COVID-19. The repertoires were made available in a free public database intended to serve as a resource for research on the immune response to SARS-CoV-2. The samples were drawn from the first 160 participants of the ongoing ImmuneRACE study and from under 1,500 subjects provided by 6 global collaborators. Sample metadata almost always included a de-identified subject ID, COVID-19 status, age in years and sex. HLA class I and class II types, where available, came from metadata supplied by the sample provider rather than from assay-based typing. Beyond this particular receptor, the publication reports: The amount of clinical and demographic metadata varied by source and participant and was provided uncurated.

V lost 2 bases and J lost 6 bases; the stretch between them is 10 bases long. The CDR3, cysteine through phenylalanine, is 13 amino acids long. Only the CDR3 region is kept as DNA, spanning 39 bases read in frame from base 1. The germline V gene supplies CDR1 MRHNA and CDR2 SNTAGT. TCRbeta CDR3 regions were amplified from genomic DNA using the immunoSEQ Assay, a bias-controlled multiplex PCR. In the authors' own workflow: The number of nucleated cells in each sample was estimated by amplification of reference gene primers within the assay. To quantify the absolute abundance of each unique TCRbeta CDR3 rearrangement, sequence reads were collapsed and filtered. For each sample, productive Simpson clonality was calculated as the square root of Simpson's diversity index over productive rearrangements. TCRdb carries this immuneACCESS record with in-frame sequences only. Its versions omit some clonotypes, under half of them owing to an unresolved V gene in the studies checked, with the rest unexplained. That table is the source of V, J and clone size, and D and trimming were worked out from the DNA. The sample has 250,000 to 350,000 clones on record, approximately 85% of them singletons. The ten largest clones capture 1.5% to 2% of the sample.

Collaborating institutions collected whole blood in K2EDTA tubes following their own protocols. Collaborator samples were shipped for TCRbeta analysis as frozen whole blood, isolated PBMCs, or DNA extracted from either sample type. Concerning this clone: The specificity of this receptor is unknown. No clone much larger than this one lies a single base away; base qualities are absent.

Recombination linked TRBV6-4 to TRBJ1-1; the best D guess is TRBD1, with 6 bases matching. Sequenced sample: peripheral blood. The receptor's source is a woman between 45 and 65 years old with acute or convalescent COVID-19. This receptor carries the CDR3 CASSDEQGSEAFF. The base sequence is TGTGCCAGCAGTGACGAACAGGGCTCTGAAGCTTTCTTT.